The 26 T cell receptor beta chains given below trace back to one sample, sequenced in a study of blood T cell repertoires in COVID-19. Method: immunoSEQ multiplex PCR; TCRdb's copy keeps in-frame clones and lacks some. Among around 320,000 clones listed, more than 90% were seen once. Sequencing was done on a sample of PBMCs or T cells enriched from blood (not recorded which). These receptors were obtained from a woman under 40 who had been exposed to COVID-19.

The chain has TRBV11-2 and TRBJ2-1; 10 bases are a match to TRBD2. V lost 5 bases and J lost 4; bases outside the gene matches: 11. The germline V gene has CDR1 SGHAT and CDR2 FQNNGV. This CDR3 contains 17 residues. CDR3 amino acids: CASSPTALAGAYNEQFF. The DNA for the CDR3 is TGTGCCAGCAGCCCGACCGCTCTAGCGGGGGCGTACAATGAGCAGTTCTTC.

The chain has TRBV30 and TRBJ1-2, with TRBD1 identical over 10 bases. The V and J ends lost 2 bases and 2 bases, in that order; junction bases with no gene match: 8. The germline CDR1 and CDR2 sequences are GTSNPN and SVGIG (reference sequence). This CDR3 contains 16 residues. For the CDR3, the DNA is TGTGCCTGGAGTCCCTCCTGGGACAGGGGAAACTATGGCTACACCTTC. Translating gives CAWSPSWDRGNYGYTF.

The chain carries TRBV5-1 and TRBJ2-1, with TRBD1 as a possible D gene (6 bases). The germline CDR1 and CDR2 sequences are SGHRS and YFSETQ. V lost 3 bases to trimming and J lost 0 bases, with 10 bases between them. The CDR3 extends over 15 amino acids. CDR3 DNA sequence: TGCGCCAGCAGCTCAACAGGGAGCTCCTACAATGAGCAGTTCTTC. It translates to CASSSTGSSYNEQFF.

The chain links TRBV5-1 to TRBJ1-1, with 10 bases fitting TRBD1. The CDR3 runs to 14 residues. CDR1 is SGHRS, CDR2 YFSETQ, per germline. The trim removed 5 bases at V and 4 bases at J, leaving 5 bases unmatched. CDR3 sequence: CASSGQGGSTEAFF. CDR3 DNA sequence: TGCGCCAGCAGTGGACAGGGGGGCAGCACTGAAGCTTTCTTT.

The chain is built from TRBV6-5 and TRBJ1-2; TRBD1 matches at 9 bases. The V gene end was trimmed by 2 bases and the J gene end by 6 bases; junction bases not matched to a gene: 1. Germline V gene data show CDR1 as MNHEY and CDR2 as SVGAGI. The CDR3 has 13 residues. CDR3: CASSYRDRDGYTF. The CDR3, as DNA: TGTGCCAGCAGTTACCGGGACAGGGATGGCTACACCTTC.

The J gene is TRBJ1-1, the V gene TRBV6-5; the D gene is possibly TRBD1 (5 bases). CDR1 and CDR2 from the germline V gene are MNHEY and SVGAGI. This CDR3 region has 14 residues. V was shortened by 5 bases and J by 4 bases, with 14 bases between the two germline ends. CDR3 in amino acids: CASSPYRIPTEAFF. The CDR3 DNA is TGTGCCAGCAGTCCCTACAGGATCCCCACTGAAGCTTTCTTT.

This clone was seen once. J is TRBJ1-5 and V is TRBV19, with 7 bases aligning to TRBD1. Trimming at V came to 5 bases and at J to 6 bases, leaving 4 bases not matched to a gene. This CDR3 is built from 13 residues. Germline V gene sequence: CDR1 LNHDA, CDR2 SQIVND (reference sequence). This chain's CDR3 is CASSLDRVQPQHF. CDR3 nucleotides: TGTGCCAGTAGTCTCGACAGGGTTCAGCCCCAGCATTTT. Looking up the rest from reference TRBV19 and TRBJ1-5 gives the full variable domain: DGGITQSPKYLFRKEGQNVTLSCEQNLNHDAMYWYRQDPGQGLRLIYYSQIVNDFQKGDIAEGYSVSREKKESFPLTVTSAQKNPTAFYLCASSLDRVQPQHFGDGTRLSIL.

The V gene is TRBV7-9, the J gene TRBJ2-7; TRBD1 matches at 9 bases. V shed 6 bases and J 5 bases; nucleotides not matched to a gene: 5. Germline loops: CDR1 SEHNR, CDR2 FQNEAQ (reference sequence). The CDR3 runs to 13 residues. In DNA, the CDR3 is TGTGCCAGCAGAGGACAGGGGTTCGACGAGCAGTACTTC. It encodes CASRGQGFDEQYF.

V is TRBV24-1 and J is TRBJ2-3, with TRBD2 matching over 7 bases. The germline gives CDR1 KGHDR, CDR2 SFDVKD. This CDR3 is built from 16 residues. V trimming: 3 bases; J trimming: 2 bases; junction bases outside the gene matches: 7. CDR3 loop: CATSDPGGPNTDTQYF. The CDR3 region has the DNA TGTGCCACCAGTGATCCGGGGGGTCCGAACACAGATACGCAGTATTTT.

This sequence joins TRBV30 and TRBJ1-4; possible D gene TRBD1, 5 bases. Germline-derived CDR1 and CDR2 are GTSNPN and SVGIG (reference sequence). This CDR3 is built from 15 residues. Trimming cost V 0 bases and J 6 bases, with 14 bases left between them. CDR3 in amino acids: CAWSVEAGLYEKLFF. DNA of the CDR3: TGTGCCTGGAGTGTTGAGGCAGGGCTTTATGAAAAACTGTTTTTT.

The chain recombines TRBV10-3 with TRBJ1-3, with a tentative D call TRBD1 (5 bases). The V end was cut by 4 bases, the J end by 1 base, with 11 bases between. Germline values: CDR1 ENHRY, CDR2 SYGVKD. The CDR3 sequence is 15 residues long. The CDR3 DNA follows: TGTGCCATCAGTGCACGGGGGGGGTCTGGAAACACCATATATTTT. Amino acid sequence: CAISARGGSGNTIYF.

CDR3 sequence: CASSRDAGRGSYEQYF. The DNA of the CDR3 is TGTGCCAGCAGCCGGGACGCGGGACGGGGGTCCTACGAGCAGTACTTC. The chain carries TRBV5-4 and TRBJ2-7, with TRBD2 as a possible D gene (6 bases). Germline V CDR1 and CDR2: SGHNT, YYREEE (reference sequence). With 4 bases removed from V and 1 base from J, the gap between germline ends came to 18 bases. This CDR3 region has 16 residues.

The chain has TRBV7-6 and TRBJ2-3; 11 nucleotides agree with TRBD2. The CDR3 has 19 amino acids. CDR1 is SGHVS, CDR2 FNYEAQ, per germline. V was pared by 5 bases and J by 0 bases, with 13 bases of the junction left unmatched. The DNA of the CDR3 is TGTGCCAGCAGCCCCCGCGGGCTAGCGGGGGGTTTTAGCACAGATACGCAGTATTTT. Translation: CASSPRGLAGGFSTDTQYF.

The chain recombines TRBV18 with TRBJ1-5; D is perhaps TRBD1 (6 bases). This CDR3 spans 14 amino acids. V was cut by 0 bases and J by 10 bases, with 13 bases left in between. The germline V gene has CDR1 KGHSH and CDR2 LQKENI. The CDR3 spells CASSPPPGAGPQHF. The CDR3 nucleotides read TGTGCCAGCTCACCACCCCCAGGGGCAGGACCCCAGCATTTT.

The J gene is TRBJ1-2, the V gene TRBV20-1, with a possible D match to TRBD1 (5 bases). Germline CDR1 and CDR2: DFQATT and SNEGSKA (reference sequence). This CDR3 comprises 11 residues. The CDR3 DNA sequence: TGCAGCACCCCGGGGGTTCATGGCTACACCTTC. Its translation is CSTPGVHGYTF.

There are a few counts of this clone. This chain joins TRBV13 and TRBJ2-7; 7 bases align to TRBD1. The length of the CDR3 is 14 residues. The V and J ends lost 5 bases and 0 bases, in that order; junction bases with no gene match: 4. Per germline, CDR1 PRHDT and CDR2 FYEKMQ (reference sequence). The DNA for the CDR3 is TGTGCCAGCAGCGGACAGGTTAGCTCCTACGAGCAGTACTTC. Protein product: CASSGQVSSYEQYF.

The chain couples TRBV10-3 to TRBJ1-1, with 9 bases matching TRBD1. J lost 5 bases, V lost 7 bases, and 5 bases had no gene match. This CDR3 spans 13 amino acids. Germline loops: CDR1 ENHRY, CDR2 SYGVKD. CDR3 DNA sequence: TGTGCCATCATGGAGACAGGGGGAACTGAAGCTTTCTTT. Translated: CAIMETGGTEAFF.

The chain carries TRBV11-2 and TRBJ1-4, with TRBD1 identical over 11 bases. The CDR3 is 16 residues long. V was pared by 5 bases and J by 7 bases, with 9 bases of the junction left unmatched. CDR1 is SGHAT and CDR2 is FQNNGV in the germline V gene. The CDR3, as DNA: TGTGCCAGCAGCGATGGGACAGGGGGTTTAAGTGAAAAACTGTTTTTT. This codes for CASSDGTGGLSEKLFF.

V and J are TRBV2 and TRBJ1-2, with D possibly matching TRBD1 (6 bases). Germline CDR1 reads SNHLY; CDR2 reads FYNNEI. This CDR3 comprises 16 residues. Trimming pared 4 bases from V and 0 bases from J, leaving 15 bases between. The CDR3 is CASSALRDTPNYGYTF. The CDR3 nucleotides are TGTGCCAGCAGTGCCCTCCGGGACACACCTAACTATGGCTACACCTTC.

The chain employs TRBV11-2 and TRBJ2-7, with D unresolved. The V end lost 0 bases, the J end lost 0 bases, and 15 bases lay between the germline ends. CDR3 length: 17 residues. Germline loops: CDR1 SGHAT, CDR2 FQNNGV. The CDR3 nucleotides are TGTGCCAGCAGCTTAGATCGGCAGGCAGAGAGCTCCTACGAGCAGTACTTC. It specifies CASSLDRQAESSYEQYF.

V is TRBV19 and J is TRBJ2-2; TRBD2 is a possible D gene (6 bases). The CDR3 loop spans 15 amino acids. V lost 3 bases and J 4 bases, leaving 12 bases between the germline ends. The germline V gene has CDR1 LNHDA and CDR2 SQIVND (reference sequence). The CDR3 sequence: CASSMRLDGTGELFF. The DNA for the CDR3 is TGTGCCAGTAGTATGCGACTAGACGGCACCGGGGAGCTGTTTTTT.

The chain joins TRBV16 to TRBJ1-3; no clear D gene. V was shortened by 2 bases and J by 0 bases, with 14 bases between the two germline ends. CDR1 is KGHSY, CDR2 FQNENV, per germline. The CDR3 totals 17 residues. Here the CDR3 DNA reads TGTGCCAGCAGCCAAACCGGAGGATCTATCTCTGGAAACACCATATATTTT. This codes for CASSQTGGSISGNTIYF.

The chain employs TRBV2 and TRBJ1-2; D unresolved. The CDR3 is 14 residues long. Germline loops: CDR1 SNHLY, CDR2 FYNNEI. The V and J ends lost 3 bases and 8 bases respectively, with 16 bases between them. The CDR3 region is CASSEQLTSGGYTF. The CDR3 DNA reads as TGTGCCAGCAGTGAGCAGTTGACATCGGGGGGCTACACCTTC.

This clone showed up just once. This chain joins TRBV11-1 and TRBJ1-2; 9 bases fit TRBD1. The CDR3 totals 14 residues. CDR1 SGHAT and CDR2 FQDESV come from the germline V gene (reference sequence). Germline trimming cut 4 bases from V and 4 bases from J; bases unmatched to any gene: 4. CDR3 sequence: CASSSQTGGYGYTF. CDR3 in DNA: TGTGCCAGCAGCTCCCAGACAGGGGGCTATGGCTACACCTTC.

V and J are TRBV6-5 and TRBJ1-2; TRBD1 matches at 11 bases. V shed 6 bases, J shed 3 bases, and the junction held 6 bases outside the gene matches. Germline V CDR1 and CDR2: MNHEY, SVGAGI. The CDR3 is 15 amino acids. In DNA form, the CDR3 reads TGTGCCAGCAGGTCAGGGGGACAGGGGGACTATGGCTACACCTTC. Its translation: CASRSGGQGDYGYTF.

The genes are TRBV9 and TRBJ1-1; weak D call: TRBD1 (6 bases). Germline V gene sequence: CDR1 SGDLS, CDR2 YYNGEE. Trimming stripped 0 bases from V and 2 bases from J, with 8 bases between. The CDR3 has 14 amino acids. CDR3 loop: CASSVAGVNTEAFF. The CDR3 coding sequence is TGTGCCAGCAGCGTAGCAGGGGTTAACACTGAAGCTTTCTTT.